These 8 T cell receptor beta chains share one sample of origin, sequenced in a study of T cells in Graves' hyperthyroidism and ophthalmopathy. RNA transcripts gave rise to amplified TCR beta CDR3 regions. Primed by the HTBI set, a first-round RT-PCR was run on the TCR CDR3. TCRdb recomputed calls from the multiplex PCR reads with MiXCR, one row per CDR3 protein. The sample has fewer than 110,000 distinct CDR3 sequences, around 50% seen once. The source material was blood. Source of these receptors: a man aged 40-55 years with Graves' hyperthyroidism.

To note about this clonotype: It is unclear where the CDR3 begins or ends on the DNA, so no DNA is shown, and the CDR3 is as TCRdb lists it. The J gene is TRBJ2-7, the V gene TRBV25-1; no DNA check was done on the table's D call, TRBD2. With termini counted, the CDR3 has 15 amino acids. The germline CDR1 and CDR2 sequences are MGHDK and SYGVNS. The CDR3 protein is CACSARVKGVYEQYF.

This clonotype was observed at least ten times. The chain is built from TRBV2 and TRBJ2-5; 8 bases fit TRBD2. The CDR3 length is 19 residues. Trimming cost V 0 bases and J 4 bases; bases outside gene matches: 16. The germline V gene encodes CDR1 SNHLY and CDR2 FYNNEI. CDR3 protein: CASSEALVLEAGVLETQYF. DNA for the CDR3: TGTGCCAGCAGTGAAGCTCTCGTGTTGGAAGCGGGAGTTTTAGAGACCCAGTACTTC.

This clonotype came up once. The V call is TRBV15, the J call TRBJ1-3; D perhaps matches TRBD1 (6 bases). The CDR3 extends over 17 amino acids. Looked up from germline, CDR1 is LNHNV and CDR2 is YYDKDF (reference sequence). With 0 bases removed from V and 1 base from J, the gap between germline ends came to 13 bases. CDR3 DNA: TGTGCCACCAGCAGAGATCCGCAGGGGACGTCTGGAAACACCATATATTTT. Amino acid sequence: CATSRDPQGTSGNTIYF.

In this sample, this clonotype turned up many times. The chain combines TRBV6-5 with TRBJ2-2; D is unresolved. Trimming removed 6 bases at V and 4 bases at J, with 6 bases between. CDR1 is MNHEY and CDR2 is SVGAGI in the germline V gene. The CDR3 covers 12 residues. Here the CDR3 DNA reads TGTGCCAGCAGCACGAGCACCGGGGAGCTGTTTTTT. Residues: CASSTSTGELFF.

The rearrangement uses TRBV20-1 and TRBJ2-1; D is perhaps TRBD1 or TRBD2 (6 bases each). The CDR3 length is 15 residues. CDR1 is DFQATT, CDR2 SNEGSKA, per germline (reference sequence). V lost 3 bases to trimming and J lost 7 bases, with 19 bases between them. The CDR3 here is CSARAGETRDNEQFF. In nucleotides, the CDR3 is TGCAGTGCTAGGGCAGGGGAGACTAGGGATAATGAGCAGTTCTTC.

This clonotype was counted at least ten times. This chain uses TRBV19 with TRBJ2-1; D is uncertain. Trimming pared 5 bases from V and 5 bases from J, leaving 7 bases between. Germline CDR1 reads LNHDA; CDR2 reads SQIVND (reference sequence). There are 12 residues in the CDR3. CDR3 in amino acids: CASSPVDNEQFF. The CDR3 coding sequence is TGTGCCAGTAGTCCGGTTGACAATGAGCAGTTCTTC.

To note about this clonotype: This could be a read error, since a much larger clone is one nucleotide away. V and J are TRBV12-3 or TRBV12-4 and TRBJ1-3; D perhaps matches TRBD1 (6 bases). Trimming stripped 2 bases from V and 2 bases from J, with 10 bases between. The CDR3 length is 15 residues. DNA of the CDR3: TGTGCCAGCAGTTTATGCGGGGGCGCTGGAAACACCATATATTTT. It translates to CASSLCGGAGNTIYF.

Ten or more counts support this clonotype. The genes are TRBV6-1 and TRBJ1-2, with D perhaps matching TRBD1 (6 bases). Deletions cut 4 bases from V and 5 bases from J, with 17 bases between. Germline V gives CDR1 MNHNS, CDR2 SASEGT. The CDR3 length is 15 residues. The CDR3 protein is CASSGTGGGRYGYTF. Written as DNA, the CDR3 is TGTGCCAGCAGTGGTACAGGAGGGGGGAGATATGGCTACACCTTC.